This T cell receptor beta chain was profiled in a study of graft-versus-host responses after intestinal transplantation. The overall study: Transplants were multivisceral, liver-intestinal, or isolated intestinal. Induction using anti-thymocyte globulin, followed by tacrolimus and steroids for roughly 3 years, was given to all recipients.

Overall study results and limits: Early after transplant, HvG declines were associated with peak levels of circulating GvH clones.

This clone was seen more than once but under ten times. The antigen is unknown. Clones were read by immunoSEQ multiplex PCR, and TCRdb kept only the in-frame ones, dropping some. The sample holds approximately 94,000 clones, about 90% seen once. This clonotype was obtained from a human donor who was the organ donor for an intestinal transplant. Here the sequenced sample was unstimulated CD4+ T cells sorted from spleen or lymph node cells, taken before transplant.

CDR3 in amino acids: CASSLQDASTEKLFF. The CDR3 DNA is TGTGCCAGCAGTCTACAAGACGCCTCCACTGAAAAACTGTTTTTT. This chain joins TRBV5-5 and TRBJ1-4; D unresolved. Per germline, CDR1 SGHKS and CDR2 YYEKEE (reference sequence). There are 15 residues in the CDR3. Trimming removed 5 bases at V and 7 bases at J, with 18 bases between.